This T cell receptor (beta chain) was recovered during a study of CD8 T cells in Susac syndrome (dated by TCRdb to about 2019). Notes on the research overall: The study used repertoire sequencing to test whether antigen drove CD8+ T cell activation and differentiation in Susac syndrome. The study compared CD8+ T cell repertoire clonality among 12 healthy donors, 14 Susac syndrome patients and fewer than 19 multiple sclerosis patients. Paper-wide results and their limitations: The number of individuals in the TCR sequencing and HLA analysis was acknowledged as relatively small.

Worth noting for this clonotype: Which antigen it targets is not known. No per-base quality is available; no much larger clone lies one base away.

RNA was extracted using the RNeasy kit, and about 0.45 to 1 microgram was reverse transcribed with random hexamers. The immunoSEQ multiplex PCR assay, covering 54 Vbeta and 13 Jbeta segments, was used to amplify TCR beta CDR3 regions. Bias from PCR amplification was corrected by using a synthetic template baseline for primer optimization and for computational correction. Regarding the original processing steps: Only productive sequences were kept, with reads annotated to V, D and J genes according to IMGT and analyzed in immunoSEQ Analyzer. Clonality was calculated as one minus the Shannon entropy normalized by log2 of the number of productive unique sequences. Public and private clones were assessed among the 100 most prevalent clones of each patient and control. Susac-specific clones were defined as absent from healthy and MS cohorts, around 980 published viral clones and other ImmuneACCESS disease sequences. TCRdb applied fastp at Q25 and MiXCR to the public reads, then kept only in-frame beta chains. CDR3 protein sequences are deduplicated, and each keeps its most common genes and DNA. In this record, the V and J calls reflect TCRdb's handling and not the investigators' own analysis. Recorded for this sample are 330,000 or so distinct CDR3 sequences; almost 85% of them occurred a single time. The top ten constitute roughly 0.22% of the sample.

Ends trimmed: V by 5 bases, J by 4 bases; bases unmatched to a gene: 9. The germline V gene provides CDR1 SGDLS and CDR2 YYNGEE. Its CDR3 holds 15 amino acids, cysteine through phenylalanine. Only the CDR3 DNA is retained, 45 bases long and in frame from the first base. High-throughput TCR beta sequencing profiled peripheral blood CD8+ and CD4+ T cells from healthy donors, Susac syndrome patients and multiple sclerosis patients. Treatment-naive patients with stable or active relapsing-remitting disease fulfilling revised McDonald criteria were used as multiple sclerosis controls. CD8+ TEMRA cells were enriched by FACS, while bulk CD8+ and CD4+ T cells were purified by magnetic negative isolation. Blood was collected in EDTA tubes and processed within 24 hours, with PBMCs isolated through density gradient centrifugation. PBMCs intended for TCR sequencing were cryopreserved in liquid nitrogen and were subsequently thawed in a 37 degrees C water bath. The sorted or isolated CD4+, CD8+ and CD8+ TEMRA cells reached a purity of at least 90%.

The receptor comes from a human donor with multiple sclerosis. The sequencing sample was made of CD8+ T cells from PBMCs. The V and J segments used are TRBV9 and TRBJ2-5, and TRBD2 matches 9 of the central bases. The CDR3 amino acid sequence is: CASSALTSGGETQYF. The sequenced DNA is TGTGCCAGCAGTGCTTTGACTAGCGGAGGAGAGACCCAGTACTTC.